A selection of T cell receptor beta chains follows, all from one sample in a study of blood T cell repertoires in COVID-19. Data came from immunoSEQ multiplex PCR; TCRdb stores just in-frame clones and leaves some out. The top ten clones hold 2.5% to 3% of a sample with around 150,000 clones, about 79% of them seen once. Input material: PBMCs or T cells enriched from blood (not recorded which). The receptor set was obtained from a woman aged 45-60 years who had recovered from COVID-19. The CDR3 runs from the conserved cysteine through the conserved F or W. D genes are given only for firm matches. The size field is filled for only some rows; it gives once, few, many or a size class.

d_gene,v_gene,j_gene,abundance,CDR3nt,CDR3aa
NA,TRBV29-1,TRBJ1-1,once,TGCAGCGTTGGGAGGGAAAAAGCTTTCTTT,CSVGREKAFF
NA,TRBV18,TRBJ1-4,NA,TGTGCCAGCTCACCGCGTGCAGGGGCTAATGAAAAACTGTTTTTT,CASSPRAGANEKLFF
TRBD2,TRBV10-3,TRBJ2-5,NA,TGTGCCATCAGTGTAGCGGGAGGTGGGGAGACCCAGTACTTC,CAISVAGGGETQYF
NA,TRBV6-4,TRBJ2-1,NA,TGTGCCAGCAGTAGCGGCAGGAGCTCCTACAATGAGCAGTTCTTC,CASSSGRSSYNEQFF
NA,TRBV21-1,TRBJ1-4,NA,TGTGCCAGCAGTCCGGGAGGACAAGGTGAAAAACTGTTTTTT,CASSPGGQGEKLFF
NA,TRBV19,TRBJ2-5,NA,TGTGCCAGTAGTTGGAGACAGGATCGTGGGGAGACCCAGTACTTC,CASSWRQDRGETQYF
NA,TRBV2,TRBJ1-5,few,TGTGCCAGCGGGGATCGGTTGGGGCCTCCTGGGCAGCCCCAGCATTTT,CASGDRLGPPGQPQHF
NA,TRBV28,TRBJ2-1,NA,TGTGCCAGCAAAGACAGCAACAATGAGCAGTTCTTC,CASKDSNNEQFF
NA,TRBV29-1,TRBJ2-3,NA,TGCAGCGTTGGGGTTACAGCAGATACGCAGTATTTT,CSVGVTADTQYF
NA,TRBV5-6,TRBJ2-7,once,TGTGCCAGCAGCAGCCCCTCAATCCGCGAGCAGTACTTC,CASSSPSIREQYF
NA,TRBV15,TRBJ2-1,NA,TGTGCCACCAGATCCACTAGCATGGAGCAGTTCTTC,CATRSTSMEQFF
TRBD1,TRBV19,TRBJ1-2,once,TGTGCCAGTCTACAGGGGTATGGCTACACCTTC,CASLQGYGYTF
NA,TRBV12-3/TRBV12-4,TRBJ1-4,NA,TGTGCCAGCAGTTTGGCGGGATATGAAAAACTGTTTTTT,CASSLAGYEKLFF
TRBD1,TRBV2,TRBJ2-7,NA,TGTGCCAGCAGGGGACAGCCCCTCGAGCAGTACTTC,CASRGQPLEQYF
NA,TRBV20-1,TRBJ1-5,NA,TGCAGTGCTAGTGATCCCGAACAGGATAGCAATCAGCCCCAGCATTTT,CSASDPEQDSNQPQHF
TRBD1,TRBV19,TRBJ1-2,NA,TGTGCCAGTAAAGCGGATGGGACAGGGAGCGGTTTTGGCTACACCTTC,CASKADGTGSGFGYTF
TRBD1,TRBV5-8,TRBJ1-2,NA,TGTGCCAGCAGCCCAGACAGGGAATCATATGGCTACACCTTC,CASSPDRESYGYTF
TRBD1,TRBV6-5,TRBJ1-5,NA,TGTGCCAGCATCCCAGGGGGGAGCAATCAGCCCCAGCATTTT,CASIPGGSNQPQHF
NA,TRBV6-5,TRBJ2-7,NA,TGTGCCAGCAGTTACTCGAAGGTGGGAGCGGTGCAGTACTTC,CASSYSKVGAVQYF
TRBD1,TRBV5-1,TRBJ1-5,NA,TGCGCCAGCAGCGTTACCGGGACAGAAAATCAGCCCCAGCATTTT,CASSVTGTENQPQHF
TRBD2,TRBV30,TRBJ2-3,NA,TGTGCCTGGAGTACCACGGGACTAGCGCTAACAGATACGCAGTATTTT,CAWSTTGLALTDTQYF
TRBD1,TRBV18,TRBJ1-5,NA,TGTGCCAGCTCACAGACAGGGGATATTAGCAATCAGCCCCAGCATTTT,CASSQTGDISNQPQHF
TRBD2,TRBV6-5,TRBJ2-5,NA,TGTGCCAGCAGTTACAGTAGCGGGGGGGGAGAGACCCAGTACTTC,CASSYSSGGGETQYF
NA,TRBV5-1,TRBJ2-7,once,TGCGCCACTACTTCTGATAGCGGTGGCGAGCAGTACTTC,CATTSDSGGEQYF
TRBD1,TRBV27,TRBJ1-5,once,TGTGCCAGCAGTCCCGGGACAGGGGTGGCTCAGCCCCAGCATTTT,CASSPGTGVAQPQHF
TRBD1,TRBV5-1,TRBJ2-2,NA,TGCGCCAGCCTCGAGGGGGCAACGAACACCGGGGAGCTGTTTTTT,CASLEGATNTGELFF
NA,TRBV2,TRBJ1-3,few,TGTGCCAGCAGTATTAACATCTCTGGAAACACCATATATTTT,CASSINISGNTIYF
TRBD1,TRBV6-1,TRBJ1-4,few,TGTGCCAGCAGGACGAGGGGGCCGTCTGAAAAACTGTTTTTT,CASRTRGPSEKLFF
NA,TRBV12-3/TRBV12-4,TRBJ1-4,NA,TGTGCCAGCAGTCCTCGGGAGGGTGAAAAACTGTTTTTT,CASSPREGEKLFF